This record concerns one T cell receptor (beta chain) sequence. These data are taken from a study of brain T cells in children with intractable seizures. The table came from immunoSEQ multiplex PCR; TCRdb's copy has only in-frame clones and leaves some out. The sample consists of about 350,000 clones, over 90% of them appearing once. The CDR3 spans 19 residues. Per germline, CDR1 PRHDT and CDR2 FYEKMQ (reference sequence). V was shortened by 0 bases and J by 1 base, with 21 bases between the two germline ends. Time point specified: blood from clinic visit 5 months post-surgery; TSC patient then seizure free.

This sequence was found in a boy in the first two years of life with tuberous sclerosis and intractable seizures. Sequencing was performed on peripheral blood, taken more than 4 months after surgery. The chain has TRBV13 and TRBJ1-1; TRBD1 might be the D (6 bases). The CDR3 spells CASSLGQPTGQDWNTEAFF. Written as DNA, the CDR3 is TGTGCCAGCAGCTTAGGCCAACCTACAGGGCAAGATTGGAACACTGAAGCTTTCTTT. Together with reference TRBV13 and TRBJ1-1, the CDR3 gives the full variable domain: AAGVIQSPRHLIKEKRETATLKCYPIPRHDTVYWYQQGPGQDPQFLISFYEKMQSDKGSIPDRFSAQQFSDYHSELNMSSLELGDSALYFCASSLGQPTGQDWNTEAFFGQGTRLTVV.